The present T cell receptor (beta chain) was sequenced within a study of control samples from healthy donors and cancer patients (dated by TCRdb to the early 2020s). The library relied on the immunoSEQ multiplex PCR assay. Here the immuneACCESS table is served through TCRdb, limited to in-frame sequences with V and J called. Missing clones are a known gap in these copies; in checked studies unresolved V genes cover under half, and the rest lacks a known reason. This sample gives tens of thousands of clones in total; roughly 85% of them show up just once. The leading ten clones occupy roughly a fifth of the sample. Comments on this clone: The antigen it recognizes is unknown. Nothing much larger sits one base from this clone, and base qualities are not available.

The material sequenced was PBMCs. The sequence was collected from a man aged 55 to 70 with head and neck cancer.

The CDR3 reads CAWNAWEETQYF. The nucleotides read TGTGCCTGGAATGCTTGGGAAGAGACCCAGTACTTC. The chain employs TRBV30 and TRBJ2-5, with no confidently assigned D gene. CDR1 and CDR2 were assigned from the germline V gene (reference sequence) as GTSNPN and SVGIG. V is reduced by 4 bases and J by 3 bases, leaving a spacing of 9 bases between them. Reading from cysteine to phenylalanine, the CDR3 counts 12 amino acids. Just CDR3 DNA is preserved here, 36 bases in frame from base 1.